This T cell receptor (beta chain) was recovered during a study of regulatory T cells in long-lasting Graves disease. The time point was: newly diagnosed GD, antithyroid drugs for less than 3 months. PBMCs were the source of the RNA used for TCR sequencing. The CDR3 has 16 amino acids. V shed 6 bases and J shed 0 bases, with 18 bases lying between them. Looked up from germline, CDR1 is MNHNS and CDR2 is SASEGT. Relying on iRepertoire HTBI primers and Arm-PCR of CDR3 regions, the team built TCR beta libraries. One entry per CDR3 protein, called by TCRdb with MiXCR from the multiplex PCR reads. The repertoire has some 400,000 distinct CDR3 sequences, about 15% of them found once; the top ten carry over 15%. This clonotype was seen more than once but under ten times. This sample was shared with a second study, whose subject was T cells in Graves' hyperthyroidism and ophthalmopathy. This second report adds: The study based diagnoses on clinical symptoms, serum thyroxine and TRAb, thyroid ultrasound and orbital computed tomography.

The chain carries TRBV6-1 and TRBJ2-7; weak D call: TRBD1 (5 bases). The TCR originated in a woman in her 30s with Graves disease. The source material was peripheral blood mononuclear cells (PBMCs), sampled at new diagnosis, from a patient treated with antithyroid drugs. The DNA for the CDR3 is TGTGCCAGCAGGAGATTGACAGTGCAGGTCTCCTACGAGCAGTACTTC. It specifies CASRRLTVQVSYEQYF.